This is a list of T cell receptor beta chains from one sample in a study of blood T cell repertoires in COVID-19. Sequencing was performed with immunoSEQ multiplex PCR; in TCRdb, only in-frame clones are kept and a portion is missing. The table shows about 50,000 clones, with about 83% occurring only once. The sample consisted of peripheral blood. The source of these receptors is a woman aged 55 to 70 with acute or convalescent COVID-19. The CDR3 runs from the conserved cysteine through the conserved F or W. A D gene is named only where the DNA matches it firmly. Where a row states a size, it is once, few, many or the class of an expanded clone; other rows omit it.

d_call j_call clone_size v_call cdr3_aa cdr3_nt
TRBD2 TRBJ2-1 . TRBV2 CASSDPSGGAFEQFF TGTGCCAGCAGTGACCCTAGCGGGGGGGCGTTTGAGCAGTTCTTC
TRBD1 TRBJ1-4 . TRBV18 CASSLQGREKLFF TGTGCCAGCTCACTACAGGGGCGCGAAAAACTGTTTTTT
. TRBJ1-1 . TRBV6-6 CASTTGKNTEAFF TGTGCCAGCACTACAGGGAAGAACACTGAAGCTTTCTTT
. TRBJ1-6 . TRBV7-2 CASSFQVSLRGSPLHF TGTGCCAGCAGCTTCCAGGTCTCCCTCCGGGGGTCACCCCTCCACTTT
. TRBJ2-7 . TRBV28 CASRPRAYEQYF TGTGCCAGCAGGCCCCGGGCCTACGAGCAGTACTTC
. TRBJ1-2 once TRBV20-1 CSANTVNGYTF TGCAGTGCTAATACAGTCAATGGCTACACCTTC
. TRBJ2-2 . TRBV18 CASSPGQRTLFGTGELFF TGTGCCAGCTCACCGGGACAAAGGACCCTATTTGGCACCGGGGAGCTGTTTTTT
TRBD2 TRBJ2-2 . TRBV11-3 CASSLGSGRSNTGELFF TGTGCCAGCAGCTTGGGCAGCGGGAGATCGAACACCGGGGAGCTGTTTTTT
. TRBJ2-7 . TRBV27 CASGRQGPSYEQYF TGTGCCAGCGGCCGGCAGGGGCCTTCCTACGAGCAGTACTTC
TRBD1 TRBJ1-1 . TRBV19 CASNDRGVNTEAFF TGTGCCAGTAATGACAGGGGAGTGAACACTGAAGCTTTCTTT
. TRBJ2-2 . TRBV6-6 CASSRTDRFNGELFF TGTGCCAGCAGTCGAACCGACAGGTTTAACGGGGAGCTGTTTTTT
. TRBJ2-5 . TRBV7-9 CASSPDGLPQETQYF TGTGCCAGCAGCCCCGACGGACTACCGCAAGAGACCCAGTACTTC
TRBD2 TRBJ2-3 . TRBV7-9 CASSLGSSGRGRGDTQYF TGTGCCAGCAGCTTAGGTAGCAGCGGGAGGGGCCGGGGAGATACGCAGTATTTT
. TRBJ1-2 . TRBV3-1/TRBV3-2 CASSPDRYYGYTF TGTGCCAGCAGCCCCGACAGGTACTATGGCTACACCTTC
TRBD1 TRBJ2-7 . TRBV19 CASSIGTGMNEQYF TGTGCCAGTAGTATAGGGACAGGGATGAACGAGCAGTACTTC
TRBD2 TRBJ2-1 . TRBV19 CASSITRGLAGNEQFF TGTGCCAGTAGTATTACCCGAGGACTAGCGGGCAATGAGCAGTTCTTC